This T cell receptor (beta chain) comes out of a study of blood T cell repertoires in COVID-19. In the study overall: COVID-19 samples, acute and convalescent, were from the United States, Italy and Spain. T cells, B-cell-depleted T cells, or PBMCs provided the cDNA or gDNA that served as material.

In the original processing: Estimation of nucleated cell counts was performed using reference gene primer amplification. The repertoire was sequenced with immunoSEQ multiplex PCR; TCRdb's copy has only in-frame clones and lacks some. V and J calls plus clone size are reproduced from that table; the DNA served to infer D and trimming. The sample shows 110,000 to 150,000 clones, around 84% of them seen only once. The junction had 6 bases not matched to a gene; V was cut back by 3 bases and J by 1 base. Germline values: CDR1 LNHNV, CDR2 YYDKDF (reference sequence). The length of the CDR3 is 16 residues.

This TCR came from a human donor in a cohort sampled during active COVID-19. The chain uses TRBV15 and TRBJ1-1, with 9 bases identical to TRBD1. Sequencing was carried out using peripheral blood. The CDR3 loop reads CATSSGGTGRNTEAFF. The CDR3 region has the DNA TGTGCCACCAGCAGTGGGGGGACAGGGAGGAACACTGAAGCTTTCTTT.